Listed below are T cell receptor beta chains from one sample, sequenced in a study of high-grade serous ovarian cancer treatment subgroups. Clones were read by immunoSEQ multiplex PCR, and TCRdb kept only the in-frame ones, dropping some. The table shows some 7,000 clones, with approximately 72% occurring only once. The specimen sequenced was tumor tissue. Every receptor here comes from a human donor with high-grade serous ovarian cancer. Both conserved end residues are part of each CDR3. D genes are given only for firm matches. Part of the rows lack a size; the others show once, few, many or a class for expanded clones.

V,size,J,D,CDR3
TRBV6-6,.,TRBJ2-3,.,CAPGNCTDTQYF
TRBV15,.,TRBJ1-1,.,CATSRDRPNTEAFF
TRBV11-3,few,TRBJ2-1,TRBD2,CASSLTGRDWDEQFF
TRBV7-3,.,TRBJ2-4,TRBD2,CASGTSGKNIQYF
TRBV11-2,.,TRBJ2-3,TRBD2,CASSLGLAGGNTQYF
TRBV18,.,TRBJ2-1,TRBD2,CASSPPSGEGRNEQFF
TRBV7-9,.,TRBJ1-2,TRBD1,CASSSGTGSLLRGYTF
TRBV2,few,TRBJ1-4,TRBD1,CATRWTGDEKLFF
TRBV5-1,.,TRBJ1-2,.,CASSVDAAVGYTF
TRBV18,.,TRBJ2-2,.,CASSLSLPSNTGELFF
TRBV6-1,.,TRBJ2-7,.,CATGAPLGFYEQYF
TRBV5-1,.,TRBJ2-5,TRBD2,CASSLGLAGGPIETQYF
TRBV7-6,once,TRBJ1-5,.,CASSRSSGVNQPQHF
TRBV7-9,.,.,TRBD2,CASSQAGGLSYEQYF
TRBV19,.,TRBJ1-2,TRBD1,CASSSDRVRGYTF
TRBV2,.,TRBJ2-1,.,CASMGTSYNEQFF
TRBV11-2,.,TRBJ2-5,.,CASSSSNYGGLGVETQYF
TRBV7-9,.,TRBJ2-3,.,CASSFGLGGTDTQYF
TRBV5-1,.,TRBJ2-1,TRBD2,CASSQGLADPINNEQFF
TRBV2,.,TRBJ2-7,.,CASSPGQPTYEQYF
TRBV5-8,.,TRBJ2-3,TRBD2,CASSFTLTSGRPDTQYF
TRBV7-2,once,TRBJ2-5,.,CASSSLLETQYF
TRBV7-6,.,TRBJ2-2,.,CASSPGSVTGELFF
TRBV10-1,.,TRBJ2-6,.,CASSIEIAQSRANVLTF
TRBV11-2,few,TRBJ2-2,.,CASSRKGLAIGELFF
TRBV5-5,.,TRBJ2-1,TRBD1,CASSQWTGRVDEQFF
TRBV7-2,.,TRBJ2-1,TRBD2,CASSRPGLAGFGEQFF
TRBV6-6,once,TRBJ2-1,.,CASHYTGDEQFF
TRBV4-1,few,TRBJ1-5,TRBD1,CASSRFQGDAQPQHF
TRBV10-3,.,TRBJ2-1,.,CAIRGGQQLQYNEQFF
TRBV28,.,TRBJ2-1,.,CASSFLSSNTYNEQFF
TRBV4-3,.,TRBJ2-1,TRBD1,CASSQDILGQGYNEQFF
TRBV7-2,.,TRBJ2-1,.,CASSPYSYNEQFF
TRBV2,.,TRBJ1-1,.,CASIAGTNTEAFF
TRBV19,large,TRBJ1-4,TRBD1,CASRIGDRVDFRFF
TRBV6-6,.,TRBJ2-7,.,CASSYEGVSGEQYF
TRBV19,few,TRBJ1-2,TRBD1,CASTGGGQGLYGYTF
TRBV7-9,.,TRBJ1-2,.,CASSPRRQGYGYTF
TRBV14,.,TRBJ2-6,TRBD1,CASSPVPGQGFSGANVLTF
TRBV11-3,.,TRBJ2-2,.,CASSLSWGINNTGELFF
TRBV7-2,.,TRBJ2-1,TRBD2,CASSLGLAGGPGNEQFF
TRBV9,.,TRBJ2-1,.,CASSFMGEAGEQFF
TRBV29-1,.,TRBJ2-3,TRBD2,CSGYSLAGRVGDTQYF
TRBV14,.,TRBJ1-4,TRBD1,CASSQAKRQGVYEKLFF
TRBV30,few,TRBJ2-7,.,CAWSVFFNGAYEQYF